The 7 T cell receptor beta chains given below trace back to one sample, sequenced in a study of shared clonotypes between healthy human individuals. Here immunoSEQ multiplex PCR was the method, and the copy in TCRdb shows in-frame clones only, minus some. Of about 380,000 clones listed, about 97% were seen once; the top ten hold about 0.32%. The sample comprised memory CD8+ T cells sorted from blood. The subset: CD45RO+ cells pooled with CCR7-negative TemRA cells. The receptor set was obtained from a man aged 25 to 40 in good health.

The rearrangement links TRBV7-3 to TRBJ1-1; D possibly corresponds to TRBD1 (6 bases). Germline loops: CDR1 SGHTA, CDR2 FQGTGA. This CDR3 is 13 amino acids long. Trimming took off 3 bases at V and 3 bases at J, with 8 bases between the two ends. The CDR3 loop reads CASSLDRYTEAFF. CDR3 nucleotide sequence: TGTGCCAGCAGCTTGGACAGATACACTGAAGCTTTCTTT.

This clone has a handful of counts. The J gene is TRBJ2-7, the V gene TRBV5-1, with 9 nucleotides matching TRBD1. V gave up 2 bases and J gave up 3 bases; unmatched junction bases: 9. Germline CDR1 SGHRS, CDR2 YFSETQ. This CDR3 has 16 amino acids. The CDR3 spells CASSLWGDREFYEQYF. The DNA of the CDR3 is TGCGCCAGCAGCTTATGGGGGGACAGGGAGTTCTACGAGCAGTACTTC.

The rearrangement joins TRBV28 to TRBJ2-3; D not certain. Germline CDR1 is MDHEN and CDR2 is SYDVKM. Between the trimmed V and J ends, which lost 6 bases and 6 bases, there was a span of 13 bases. The CDR3 consists of 13 residues. The CDR3 DNA follows: TGTGCCAGCAGCTCGGCGTCCTCGGATACGCAGTATTTT. It yields the protein CASSSASSDTQYF.

The DNA for the CDR3 is TGCGCCAGCAGCTTGGGGGGACTAGCGGGACGAGGGGATACGCAGTATTTT. Translated, it gives CASSLGGLAGRGDTQYF. The chain is built from TRBV5-1 and TRBJ2-3; 13 bases align to TRBD2. In germline, CDR1 is SGHRS, CDR2 YFSETQ. This CDR3 has 17 residues. Losses at the gene ends were 0 bases for V and 6 bases for J; bases not matched to a gene: 7.

CDR3 nucleotides: TGTGCCTGGAGTGTTAGTCAAGAGACCCAGTACTTC. Protein sequence: CAWSVSQETQYF. This sequence joins TRBV30 and TRBJ2-5; no clear D gene. The ends were cut back, 0 bases at V and 2 bases at J, with 4 bases in the middle. The V gene's germline CDR1 is GTSNPN and CDR2 SVGIG (reference sequence). CDR3 length: 12 residues.

V usage is TRBV4-1 and J usage is TRBJ1-1; perhaps TRBD1 as D (6 bases). The length of the CDR3 is 16 residues. Looked up from germline, CDR1 is MGHRA and CDR2 is YSYEKL. Trimming took off 0 bases at V and 5 bases at J, with 16 bases between the two ends. CDR3 DNA sequence: TGCGCCAGCAGCCAAGACATGAGGCAGGGGCGGACTGAAGCTTTCTTT. It translates to CASSQDMRQGRTEAFF.

The chain is built from TRBV6-6 and TRBJ1-5, with a possible D match to TRBD1 (6 bases). In germline, CDR1 is MNHNY, CDR2 SVGAGI (reference sequence). Trimming took 2 bases from V and 0 from J, leaving 8 bases between them. This CDR3 is built from 15 residues. DNA for the CDR3: TGTGCCAGCAGTTACCCGGGACATAGCAATCAGCCCCAGCATTTT. This codes for CASSYPGHSNQPQHF.